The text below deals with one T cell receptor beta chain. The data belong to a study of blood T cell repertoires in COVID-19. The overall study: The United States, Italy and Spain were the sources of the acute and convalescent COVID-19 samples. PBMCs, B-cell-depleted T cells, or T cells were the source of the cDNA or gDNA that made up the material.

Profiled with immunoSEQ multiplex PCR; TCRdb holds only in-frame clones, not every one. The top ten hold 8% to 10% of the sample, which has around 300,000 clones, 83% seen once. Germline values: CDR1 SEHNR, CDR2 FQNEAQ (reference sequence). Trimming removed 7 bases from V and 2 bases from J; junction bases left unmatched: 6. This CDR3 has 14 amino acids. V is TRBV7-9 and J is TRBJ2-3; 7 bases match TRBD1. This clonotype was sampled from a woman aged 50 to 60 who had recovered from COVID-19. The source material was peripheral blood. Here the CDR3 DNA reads TGTGCCAGCATGGTGGGACAGAACACAGATACGCAGTATTTT. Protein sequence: CASMVGQNTDTQYF.